These 26 T cell receptor beta chains came from one sample sequenced in a study of low-dose radiotherapy and immunotherapy resistance in tumors. With TRAV- and TRBV-specific primers, first-strand cDNA was made, covering the alpha and beta chains. Amplification of TCRs used a constant-region primer and V-primer adapter for about 18 PCR cycles. TCRdb processed the reads anew with MiXCR; each CDR3 protein has one entry. The sample includes some 82,000 distinct CDR3 sequences, about 19% of them seen just once. Time point: before trial treatment. Sequencing was performed on PBMCs, taken before treatment. Receptors originate from a male donor with prostate cancer.

Remarks on this clonotype: The likely explanation is a read error, given a far larger clone one base away. The chain combines TRBV11-2 with TRBJ2-7; 11 nucleotides align to TRBD2. The germline gives CDR1 SGHAT, CDR2 FQNNGV. Trimming removed 6 bases from V and 7 bases from J; junction bases left unmatched: 14. This CDR3 is 16 amino acids long. The CDR3 reads CASRTLAGGLYNEQYF. Written as DNA, the CDR3 is TGTGCCAGCAGAACTCTAGCGGGAGGTCTCTACAATGAGCAGTACTTC.

For this clonotype: A far larger clone is off by one base, so a read error is likely. This chain uses TRBV12-3 or TRBV12-4 with TRBJ2-3; 8 bases align to TRBD2. After removal of 5 bases from V and 0 bases from J, the junction contained 4 bases not matched to a gene. The CDR3 length is 15 residues. The CDR3 protein is CASSGGLGSTDTQYF. In nucleotides, the CDR3 is TGTGCCAGCAGTGGGGGACTAGGTAGCACAGATACGCAGTATTTT.

Many counts were recorded for this clonotype. The CDR3 DNA reads TGTGCCAGCAGCGCCCTTCTACTAGCGGGCCCCTACAATGAGCAGTTCTTC. Its translation is CASSALLLAGPYNEQFF. The J gene is TRBJ2-1, the V gene TRBV11-2, with TRBD2 matching over 9 bases. Trimming at V came to 5 bases and at J to 2 bases, leaving 10 bases not matched to a gene. Germline V gene data show CDR1 as SGHAT and CDR2 as FQNNGV. The CDR3 runs 17 residues.

In this sample, this clonotype turned up many times. The chain combines TRBV19 with TRBJ2-1; 7 nucleotides align to TRBD2. V lost 3 bases and J lost 8; bases outside the gene matches: 10. Germline-derived CDR1 and CDR2 are LNHDA and SQIVND (reference sequence). The CDR3 runs to 15 residues. The chain's CDR3 is CASSISAGDGYEQFF. DNA of the CDR3: TGTGCCAGTAGTATTTCGGCGGGAGACGGGTATGAGCAGTTCTTC.

The sample holds many counts of this clonotype. The chain is built from TRBV28 and TRBJ1-4, with TRBD1 matching 9 bases. Germline V gene data show CDR1 as MDHEN and CDR2 as SYDVKM. This CDR3 region has 14 residues. J lost 14 bases, V lost 5 bases, and 12 bases had no gene match. For the CDR3, the DNA is TGTGCCAGCAGTCCCGGGACAGGGCCTCCTGGGCTGTTTTTT. This encodes CASSPGTGPPGLFF.

This clonotype was recorded at least ten times. In nucleotides, the CDR3 is TGCAGCGTTGCTCGGACAGACTACGAGCAGTACTTC. This encodes CSVARTDYEQYF. V usage is TRBV29-1 and J usage is TRBJ2-7; possibly TRBD1 for D (6 bases). The length of the CDR3 is 12 residues. V shed 4 bases and J shed 3 bases, with 10 bases lying between them. CDR1 SQVTM and CDR2 ANQGSEA come from the germline V gene.

This clonotype was seen at least ten times. This chain uses TRBV30 with TRBJ2-7; D not certain. There are 15 residues in the CDR3. Looked up from germline, CDR1 is GTSNPN and CDR2 is SVGIG (reference sequence). Trimming pared 2 bases from V and 5 bases from J, leaving 19 bases between. For the CDR3, the DNA is TGTGCCTGGAGTCGCGACGTTATGGGGTTCGACGAGCAGTACTTC. Translated, it gives CAWSRDVMGFDEQYF.

This clonotype was seen at least ten times. This sequence joins TRBV6-5 and TRBJ2-6; 7 bases agree with TRBD1. The CDR3 spans 16 residues. Unmatched junction bases numbered 7, after V lost 6 bases and J lost 2 bases. Germline V gene lookup returns CDR1 MNHEY and CDR2 SVGAGI. CDR3 sequence: CASSRNRGTGANVLTF. CDR3 in DNA: TGTGCCAGCAGCCGAAACAGGGGAACTGGGGCCAACGTCCTGACTTTC.

Points on this clonotype: This sequence is one base from a far larger clone and is likely a read error. The genes are TRBV4-2 and TRBJ2-5, with 10 bases identical to TRBD1. V lost 4 bases and J lost 11; bases outside the gene matches: 13. CDR1 and CDR2 (germline): LGHNA, YNFKEQ. The CDR3 is 15 amino acids. The CDR3, as DNA: TGTGCCAGCAGCCGAGGACAGGGGGACCATAATGAGCAGTACTTC. Its protein is CASSRGQGDHNEQYF.

This clonotype has ten or more counts. The J gene is TRBJ2-7, the V gene TRBV7-2; TRBD1 might be the D (6 bases). Germline V gives CDR1 SGHTA, CDR2 FQGNSA. The CDR3 is made up of 14 amino acids. V lost 2 bases and J 7 bases, leaving 15 bases between the germline ends. The CDR3 sequence: CASSLLNRAGEQYF. The CDR3 DNA reads TGTGCCAGCAGCTTATTGAACAGGGCGGGTGAGCAGTACTTC.

This clonotype was counted many times. V gene TRBV7-8 combines with J gene TRBJ2-5; D possibly uses TRBD1 or TRBD2 (5 bases each). This CDR3 region has 13 residues. Germline V gene data show CDR1 as SGHVS and CDR2 as FQNEAQ. Deletions cut 0 bases from V and 5 bases from J, with 7 bases between. The CDR3 bases are TGTGCCAGCAGCTTAGCGTGGGGGGAGACCCAGTACTTC. Translating it yields CASSLAWGETQYF.

This clonotype was observed a few times. The limits of the CDR3 on the DNA are not certain, so only TCRdb's listed CDR3 is given. The V gene is TRBV6-1, the J gene TRBJ2-2; the table's TRBD1 call for D was not verified on the DNA. The CDR3 adds up to 20 amino acids, both ends counted. Germline-derived CDR1 and CDR2 are MNHNS and SASEGT. The CDR3 here is CASSYPGRTRQGWAGELFFF.

This clonotype occurred a few times. The V call is TRBV7-2, the J call TRBJ2-1, with D possibly matching TRBD2 (5 bases). V was pared by 6 bases and J by 4 bases, with 16 bases between. Per the germline V gene, CDR1 is SGHTA and CDR2 is FQGNSA. The CDR3 consists of 15 residues. The CDR3 nucleotides read TGTGCCAGCAGGAAGACCGCTAGCCGATACAATGAGCAGTTCTTC. Protein product: CASRKTASRYNEQFF. Supplemented by reference TRBV7-2 and TRBJ2-1, the full variable domain reads GAGVSQSPSNKVTEKGKDVELRCDPISGHTALYWYRQSLGQGLEFLIYFQGNSAPDKSGLPSDRFSAERTGGSVSTLTIQRTQQEDSAVYLCASRKTASRYNEQFFGPGTRLTVL.

This clonotype appeared many times. The chain couples TRBV30 to TRBJ2-7; tentative D call: TRBD1 (6 bases). Germline CDR1 and CDR2: GTSNPN and SVGIG (reference sequence). This CDR3 contains 16 residues. The V gene lost 3 bases and the J gene lost 0 bases, with 18 bases spanning the gap. Here the CDR3 DNA reads TGTGCCTGGAGGGGGGCCGGTCCTTCCGACTCCTACGAGCAGTACTTC. This codes for CAWRGAGPSDSYEQYF.

V is TRBV26 and J is TRBJ1-5; the table's D call, TRBD1, was not checked against the DNA. TRBV26 is a pseudogene. The CDR3 totals 14 residues. The CDR3 sequence: CASSGTGRNQPQHF. The CDR3 nucleotides read TGTGCCAGCAGCGGGACAGGGAGGAATCAGCCCCAGCATTTT.

The sample holds many counts of this clonotype. The chain couples TRBV4-1 to TRBJ2-4; D possibly uses TRBD1 or TRBD2 (6 bases each). Looked up from germline, CDR1 is MGHRA and CDR2 is YSYEKL. The CDR3 runs to 20 residues. V was clipped by 0 bases and J by 5 bases, with 26 bases between them. DNA for the CDR3: TGCGCCAGCAGCCAAGAAAGCGCGCGGGGCACGGACAGCCCAGAAAACATTCAGTACTTC. Translating it yields CASSQESARGTDSPENIQYF.

This clonotype was detected many times. The V and J genes are TRBV20-1 and TRBJ2-4; TRBD1 might be the D (6 bases). The CDR3 spans 16 residues. Germline lookup yields CDR1 DFQATT and CDR2 SNEGSKA (reference sequence). Trimming cost V 0 bases and J 0 bases, with 12 bases left between them. This chain's CDR3 is CSARDYGQLAKNIQYF. As DNA, the CDR3 is TGCAGTGCTAGAGATTATGGACAGCTAGCCAAAAACATTCAGTACTTC.

The chain combines TRBV20-1 with TRBJ2-4; 8 bases are shared with TRBD2. With V trimmed by 4 bases and J by 6 bases, 14 bases remained unmatched. The length of the CDR3 is 16 residues. Per the germline V gene, CDR1 is DFQATT and CDR2 is SNEGSKA (reference sequence). The CDR3 region is CSATPLSGSGVNIQYF. For the CDR3, the DNA is TGCAGTGCTACCCCTCTCAGCGGGAGCGGGGTAAACATTCAGTACTTC.

This rearrangement joins TRBV5-1 to TRBJ1-6, with 9 bases that match TRBD1. J lost 6 bases, V lost 0 bases, and 19 bases had no gene match. Germline V gene data show CDR1 as SGHRS and CDR2 as YFSETQ. The CDR3 extends over 21 amino acids. CDR3 sequence reads: CASSLDPVKGQGSHINSPLHF. CDR3 DNA sequence: TGCGCCAGCAGCTTGGACCCCGTCAAGGGACAGGGCTCTCACATTAATTCACCCCTCCACTTT.

This clonotype was recorded a few times. This sequence joins TRBV7-2 and TRBJ2-7; 13 nucleotides line up with TRBD2. V lost 5 bases, J lost 1 base, and 5 bases stayed unmatched. Looked up from germline, CDR1 is SGHTA and CDR2 is FQGNSA. The CDR3 length is 16 residues. The CDR3 DNA sequence: TGTGCCAGCAGCCTCAGGACTAGCGGGGGATCCTACGAGCAGTACTTC. Translating gives CASSLRTSGGSYEQYF.

The chain is built from TRBV4-3 and TRBJ2-3; D is perhaps TRBD1 (6 bases). Germline V gene sequence: CDR1 LGHNA, CDR2 YSLEER. The CDR3 loop spans 16 amino acids. V dropped 1 base and J dropped 3 bases, with 14 bases sitting between them. The CDR3 DNA follows: TGCGCCAGCAGCCAAGCGGTACAGGGAGCGACAGATACGCAGTATTTT. It is translated as CASSQAVQGATDTQYF.

At least ten counts were recorded for this clonotype. The V and J genes are TRBV4-1 and TRBJ2-3, with TRBD2 identical over 7 bases. The CDR3 runs 16 residues. Germline V gives CDR1 MGHRA, CDR2 YSYEKL. Trimming cost V 1 base and J 2 bases; bases outside gene matches: 6. For the CDR3, the DNA is TGCGCCAGCAGCCAAGGAGCGACTAGCCTCACAGATACGCAGTATTTT. Its protein product is CASSQGATSLTDTQYF.

This clonotype was picked up one time. At one end, the junction sequence differs from germline, possibly due to a read error. The chain combines TRBV30 with TRBJ2-7; possibly TRBD1 for D (6 bases). Germline CDR1 reads GTSNPN; CDR2 reads SVGIG (reference sequence). This CDR3 contains 12 residues. CDR3: CAWSDRDTASKF. DNA for the CDR3: TGTGCCTGGAGTGACCGGGACACGGCCTCGAAGTTC.

In this sample, this clonotype turned up many times. This sequence joins TRBV6-5 and TRBJ2-1; tentatively, D is TRBD1 (5 bases). Trimming shortened V by 6 bases and J by 5 bases, and 20 bases separated the two germline ends. Germline loops: CDR1 MNHEY, CDR2 SVGAGI. The CDR3 is 16 amino acids. The CDR3, as DNA: TGTGCCAGCAGGCCTAACACAGGAGACGTAAACAATGAGCAGTTCTTC. Translating gives CASRPNTGDVNNEQFF.

This clonotype showed up many times. The CDR3 bases are TGCGCCAGCAGCGAGGGGACAGCTAATCAGCCCCAGCATTTT. Amino acid sequence: CASSEGTANQPQHF. This chain uses TRBV5-1 with TRBJ1-5; 7 bases line up with TRBD1. Per germline, CDR1 SGHRS and CDR2 YFSETQ. The CDR3 runs 14 residues. V shed 4 bases and J 4 bases; nucleotides not matched to a gene: 5. Supplemented by reference TRBV5-1 and TRBJ1-5, the full variable domain reads KAGVTQTPRYLIKTRGQQVTLSCSPISGHRSVSWYQQTPGQGLQFLFEYFSETQRNKGNFPGRFSGRQFSNSRSEMNVSTLELGDSALYLCASSEGTANQPQHFGDGTRLSIL.

This clonotype showed up many times. J is TRBJ1-4 and V is TRBV6-1, with a possible D match to TRBD1 (5 bases). The germline CDR1 and CDR2 sequences are MNHNS and SASEGT. This CDR3 contains 16 residues. The V end lost 6 bases, the J end lost 0 bases, and 14 bases lay between the germline ends. CDR3 nucleotides: TGTGCCAGCAGGGGGGGGGTGACGACAACTAATGAAAAACTGTTTTTT. Translating it yields CASRGGVTTTNEKLFF.